Listed here are 27 T cell receptor beta chains from one sample, sequenced in a study of T cells in Graves' hyperthyroidism and ophthalmopathy. It was RNA transcripts that yielded the amplified TCR beta CDR3 regions. HTBI primers were used for first-round RT-PCR of the TCR CDR3. TCRdb reanalysed the multiplex PCR reads using MiXCR and keeps one entry per CDR3 protein. The table shows hundreds of thousands of distinct CDR3 sequences, with roughly 40% occurring only once. The sequencing input was blood. Receptor source: a man younger than 35 with Graves' hyperthyroidism.

V gene TRBV2 combines with J gene TRBJ2-5, with a possible D match to TRBD1 (5 bases). This CDR3 has 13 amino acids. V lost 5 bases, J lost 5 bases, and 12 bases lay in between. Germline CDR1 SNHLY, CDR2 FYNNEI. The CDR3 coding sequence is TGTGCCAGCAGTCCCCAGGGTTGGGAGACCCAGTACTTC. It yields the protein CASSPQGWETQYF.

Ten or more counts support this clonotype. The J gene is TRBJ2-6, the V gene TRBV7-4; possible D gene TRBD2, 6 bases. The CDR3 is 17 residues long. Per the germline V gene, CDR1 is SGHVT and CDR2 is SQSDAQ. V was pared by 4 bases and J by 6 bases, with 19 bases between. The chain's CDR3 is CASSCPGLRRMANVLTF. The CDR3 DNA sequence: TGTGCCAGCAGCTGCCCGGGACTGAGGCGGATGGCCAACGTCCTGACTTTC.

This clonotype showed up many times. V usage is TRBV2 and J usage is TRBJ1-4; D unclear. The CDR3 consists of 13 residues. V dropped 2 bases and J dropped 4 bases, with 5 bases sitting between them. In germline, CDR1 is SNHLY, CDR2 FYNNEI. The CDR3, as DNA: TGTGCCAGCAGTGAACAGCTTAATGAAAAACTGTTTTTT. It encodes CASSEQLNEKLFF.

This clonotype was seen only a few times. The chain couples TRBV9 to TRBJ2-7, with 9 positions matching TRBD1. J lost 4 bases, V lost 4 bases, and 15 bases had no gene match. The CDR3 length is 17 residues. Germline V gene lookup returns CDR1 SGDLS and CDR2 YYNGEE. CDR3 in DNA: TGTGCCAGCAGCCCACGGACAGGGGTCTCAGGCTCATACGAGCAGTACTTC. It yields the protein CASSPRTGVSGSYEQYF. The complete variable domain, with remaining parts taken from reference TRBV9 and TRBJ2-7, reads DSGVTQTPKHLITATGQRVTLRCSPRSGDLSVYWYQQSLDQGLQFLIQYYNGEERAKGNILERFSAQQFPDLHSELNLSSLELGDSALYFCASSPRTGVSGSYEQYFGPGTRLTVT.

This chain joins TRBV7-9 and TRBJ2-7; D is unresolved. Germline V gives CDR1 SEHNR, CDR2 FQNEAQ (reference sequence). The CDR3 consists of 14 residues. V was clipped by 5 bases and J by 6 bases, with 17 bases between them. The DNA of the CDR3 is TGTGCCAGCAGCCTCAGAGAGCCGTCGGTCGAGCAGTACTTC. It codes for CASSLREPSVEQYF.

This clonotype was observed many times. The rearrangement uses TRBV5-1 and TRBJ1-1; D is possibly TRBD1 (6 bases). V was trimmed by 0 bases and J by 0 bases, leaving 9 bases between them. From germline, CDR1 is SGHRS and CDR2 YFSETQ. CDR3 length: 15 amino acids. The CDR3: CASSLAGDMNTEAFF. The CDR3 DNA reads as TGCGCCAGCAGCTTGGCCGGGGACATGAACACTGAAGCTTTCTTT.

For this clonotype: A read error may account for a junction end that differs from germline. V usage is TRBV10-1 and J usage is TRBJ2-7; TRBD1 agrees at 9 bases. The CDR3 spans 15 residues. Germline loops: CDR1 WNHNN, CDR2 SYGVQD (reference sequence). In DNA, the CDR3 is TGTGCCAGCAGCCACCCCGGGACAGGGTCAGACGAGCAGTACTTC. Translating gives CASSHPGTGSDEQYF.

The V call is TRBV6-1, the J call TRBJ1-2; 8 bases line up with TRBD1. V gave up 6 bases and J gave up 6 bases; unmatched junction bases: 9. The length of the CDR3 is 14 residues. The germline V gene encodes CDR1 MNHNS and CDR2 SASEGT. The CDR3 sequence is CASSRTGRGDGYTF. As DNA, the CDR3 is TGTGCCAGCAGCCGGACAGGGAGGGGCGATGGCTACACCTTC.

This clonotype was detected only a few times. This chain links TRBV24-1 with TRBJ2-2, with TRBD2 as a possible D gene (6 bases). The CDR3 runs to 16 residues. Germline V gene lookup returns CDR1 KGHDR and CDR2 SFDVKD. Trimming removed 1 base from V and 4 bases from J, with 12 bases in between. The CDR3 DNA reads TGTGCCACCAGTGATTTATCCAGGGACTTCACCGGGGAGCTGTTTTTT. Its protein product is CATSDLSRDFTGELFF.

This clonotype has at least ten counts. The CDR3 nucleotides are TGTGCCAGCGAGCCCCCCCCTTTGGGTGGCTACACCTTC. Protein sequence: CASEPPPLGGYTF. J is TRBJ1-2 and V is TRBV2, with unresolved D. The CDR3 sequence is 13 residues long. Germline CDR1 and CDR2: SNHLY and FYNNEI. V lost 8 bases to trimming and J lost 7 bases, with 17 bases between them.

In its sample, this clonotype was seen a few times. J is TRBJ2-5 and V is TRBV7-2; D possibly matches TRBD1 or TRBD2 (5 bases each). This CDR3 is 14 amino acids long. Looked up from germline, CDR1 is SGHTA and CDR2 is FQGNSA. The V gene lost 5 bases and the J gene lost 2 bases, with 12 bases spanning the gap. The CDR3 loop is CASSHPGPQETQYF. In DNA form, the CDR3 reads TGTGCCAGCAGCCACCCGGGACCACAAGAGACCCAGTACTTC.

This rearrangement joins TRBV5-1 to TRBJ1-1; the D gene is possibly TRBD1 (5 bases). CDR3 length equals 12 residues. V gave up 0 bases and J gave up 10 bases, with 10 bases separating them. The germline CDR1 and CDR2 sequences are SGHRS and YFSETQ. CDR3 DNA sequence: TGCGCCAGCAGCTTGGGGGGTGGGGGAGCTTTCTTT. This codes for CASSLGGGGAFF.

This clonotype occurred many times. The chain links TRBV7-6 to TRBJ2-7, with no clear D. Germline V gives CDR1 SGHVS, CDR2 FNYEAQ. The germline V and J ends were trimmed by 5 bases and 0 bases, with 11 bases remaining between them. The length of the CDR3 is 14 residues. This CDR3 is CASSPDRHSYEQYF. The CDR3 DNA follows: TGTGCCAGCAGCCCAGATCGACACTCCTACGAGCAGTACTTC.

The CDR3 DNA is TGTGCCAGCAGCTCCGGGACAGGGGGAAGGACCGGGGAGCTGTTTTTT. Its translation: CASSSGTGGRTGELFF. The J gene is TRBJ2-2, the V gene TRBV7-9; 11 nucleotides match TRBD1. V shed 4 bases, J shed 5 bases, and the junction held 6 bases outside the gene matches. Per the germline V gene, CDR1 is SEHNR and CDR2 is FQNEAQ (reference sequence). This CDR3 has 16 amino acids.

CDR3 region: CASSPELADLTGELFF. The DNA for the CDR3 is TGTGCCAGCAGCCCCGAACTAGCGGATCTCACCGGGGAGCTGTTTTTT. The J gene is TRBJ2-2, the V gene TRBV6-5, with TRBD2 matching 8 bases. Germline CDR1 is MNHEY and CDR2 is SVGAGI. The CDR3 has 16 residues. Trimming cost V 6 bases and J 4 bases; bases outside gene matches: 10.

This clonotype was detected many times. The rearrangement links TRBV10-2 to TRBJ1-5; the match to TRBD1 covers 7 bases. The CDR3 consists of 15 residues. Unmatched junction bases numbered 12, after V lost 6 bases and J lost 7 bases. The germline V gene encodes CDR1 WSHSY and CDR2 SAAADI. The CDR3 loop is CASRITGDWDQPQHF. For the CDR3, the DNA is TGCGCCAGCAGGATTACAGGGGATTGGGACCAGCCCCAGCATTTT.

This clonotype has a handful of counts. The rearrangement links TRBV10-2 to TRBJ2-5; 9 bases map to TRBD2. The CDR3 length is 17 residues. Trimming cost V 4 bases and J 2 bases; bases outside gene matches: 11. CDR1 WSHSY and CDR2 SAAADI come from the germline V gene. CDR3 region: CASSVSTSGSFQETQYF. The CDR3, as DNA: TGCGCCAGCAGTGTCAGTACTAGCGGGTCCTTTCAAGAGACCCAGTACTTC.

This clonotype occurred a few times. The chain employs TRBV7-3 and TRBJ2-6, with TRBD2 as a possible D gene (6 bases). V lost 5 bases and J 4 bases, leaving 18 bases between the germline ends. Per the germline V gene, CDR1 is SGHTA and CDR2 is FQGTGA. The length of the CDR3 is 17 residues. This CDR3 reads CASSPSGGVSGANVLTF. The CDR3 bases are TGTGCCAGCAGCCCAAGTGGCGGGGTCTCCGGGGCCAACGTCCTGACTTTC.

This clonotype was counted many times. The V call is TRBV15, the J call TRBJ2-5, with 7 bases lining up with TRBD1. This CDR3 contains 12 residues. Germline trimming cut 8 bases from V and 3 bases from J; bases unmatched to any gene: 3. Per germline, CDR1 LNHNV and CDR2 YYDKDF (reference sequence). CDR3 amino acids: CATSDREETQYF. The CDR3 DNA follows: TGTGCCACCTCCGACAGGGAAGAGACCCAGTACTTC. The whole variable domain, filled in from reference TRBV15 and TRBJ2-5, reads DAMVIQNPRYQVTQFGKPVTLSCSQTLNHNVMYWYQQKSSQAPKLLFHYYDKDFNNEADTPDNFQSRRPNTSFCFLDIRSPGLGDTAMYLCATSDREETQYFGPGTRLLVL.

In its sample, this clonotype was seen many times. This chain joins TRBV7-3 and TRBJ2-2; TRBD2 aligns across 7 bases. With 5 bases clipped from V and 6 bases from J, the junction kept 9 bases outside the gene matches. Germline CDR1 and CDR2: SGHTA and FQGTGA. This CDR3 comprises 15 residues. The CDR3 sequence is CASSRTSSSSGELFF. As DNA, the CDR3 is TGTGCCAGCAGCCGGACTAGTTCTAGCTCCGGGGAGCTGTTTTTT.

This clonotype has only one observation. A read error may explain this, as a much larger clone is one base away. The J gene is TRBJ1-5, the V gene TRBV7-9; no clear D. This CDR3 has 16 residues. Per the germline V gene, CDR1 is SEHNR and CDR2 is FQNEAQ (reference sequence). In DNA form, the CDR3 reads TGTGCCAGCAGCCATACATCCTCGGCAGCAGATCAGCCCGAGCATTTT. The encoded protein is CASSHTSSAADQPEHF.

J is TRBJ1-1 and V is TRBV12-3 or TRBV12-4; the D is unclear. The CDR3 is 12 amino acids. Trimming pared 6 bases from V and 6 bases from J, leaving 11 bases between. Here the CDR3 DNA reads TGTGCCAGCAGGCCTGTAAGGGCTGAAGCTTTCTTT. This codes for CASRPVRAEAFF.

This clonotype was picked up a small number of times. The chain recombines TRBV5-5 with TRBJ1-1; D is perhaps TRBD1 (5 bases). Looked up from germline, CDR1 is SGHKS and CDR2 is YYEKEE (reference sequence). The CDR3 is 16 residues long. The V end lost 4 bases, the J end lost 3 bases, and 19 bases lay between the germline ends. In nucleotides, the CDR3 is TGTGCCAGCAGCCTATCCGTGGCCTTAGGGGACACTGAAGCTTTCTTT. This encodes CASSLSVALGDTEAFF.

This clonotype was observed a few times. The CDR3 DNA is TGCAGTGCTAGAGATCGGGAAGGCTGGGACGGCACTGAAGCTTTCTTT. This encodes CSARDREGWDGTEAFF. The rearrangement uses TRBV20-1 and TRBJ1-1, with D possibly being TRBD1 (5 bases). The CDR3 runs to 16 residues. Per germline, CDR1 DFQATT and CDR2 SNEGSKA (reference sequence). V dropped 0 bases and J dropped 4 bases, with 18 bases sitting between them.

The rearrangement uses TRBV19 and TRBJ2-7; 9 nucleotides agree with TRBD2. The CDR3 covers 16 residues. The germline V gene encodes CDR1 LNHDA and CDR2 SQIVND (reference sequence). J gave up 3 bases and V 1 base, and 7 bases lay outside the gene matches. The CDR3: CASSIVGPSGIYEQYF. In nucleotides, the CDR3 is TGTGCCAGTAGTATAGTGGGCCCTAGCGGGATCTACGAGCAGTACTTC.

This clonotype was seen repeatedly, ten times or more. The chain is built from TRBV15 and TRBJ2-7; tentatively, D is TRBD1 (5 bases). Trimming left V 6 bases short and J 0 bases short, with 12 bases between. CDR1 is LNHNV and CDR2 is YYDKDF in the germline V gene (reference sequence). There are 14 residues in the CDR3. The chain's CDR3 is CATRISGISYEQYF. The CDR3 DNA sequence: TGTGCCACCAGAATATCAGGGATCTCCTACGAGCAGTACTTC.

The rearrangement joins TRBV25-1 to TRBJ2-5; possible D gene TRBD1, 6 bases. Germline loops: CDR1 MGHDK, CDR2 SYGVNS. Trimming pared 6 bases from V and 4 bases from J, leaving 18 bases between. The CDR3 has 15 amino acids. The CDR3 sequence: CASRRPGHPPETQYF. The CDR3 DNA is TGTGCCAGCAGGAGACCGGGACATCCCCCAGAGACCCAGTACTTC. Based on the CDR3 plus reference TRBV25-1 and TRBJ2-5, the full variable domain is EADIYQTPRYLVIGTGKKITLECSQTMGHDKMYWYQQDPGMELHLIHYSYGVNSTEKGDLSSESTVSRIRTEHFPLTLESARPSHTSQYLCASRRPGHPPETQYFGPGTRLLVL.